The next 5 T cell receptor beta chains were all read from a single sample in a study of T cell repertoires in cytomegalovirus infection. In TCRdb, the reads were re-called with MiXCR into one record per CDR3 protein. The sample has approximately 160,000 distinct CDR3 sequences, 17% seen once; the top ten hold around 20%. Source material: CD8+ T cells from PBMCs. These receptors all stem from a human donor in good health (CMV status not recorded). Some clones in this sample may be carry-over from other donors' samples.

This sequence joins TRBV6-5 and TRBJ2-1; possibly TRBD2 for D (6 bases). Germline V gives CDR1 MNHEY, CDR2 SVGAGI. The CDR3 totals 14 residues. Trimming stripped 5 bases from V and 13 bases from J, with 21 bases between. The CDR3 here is CASSKLVGTPLQFF. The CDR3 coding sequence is TGTGCCAGCAGTAAATTAGTTGGGACTCCTCTCCAGTTCTTC.

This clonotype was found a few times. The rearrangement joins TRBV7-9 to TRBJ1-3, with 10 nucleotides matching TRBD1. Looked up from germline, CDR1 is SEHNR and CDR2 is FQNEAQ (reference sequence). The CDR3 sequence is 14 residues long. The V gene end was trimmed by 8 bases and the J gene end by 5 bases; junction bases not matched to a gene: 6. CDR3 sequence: CASADRGLRNTIYF. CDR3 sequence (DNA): TGTGCCAGCGCAGACAGGGGGCTTAGAAACACCATATATTTT.

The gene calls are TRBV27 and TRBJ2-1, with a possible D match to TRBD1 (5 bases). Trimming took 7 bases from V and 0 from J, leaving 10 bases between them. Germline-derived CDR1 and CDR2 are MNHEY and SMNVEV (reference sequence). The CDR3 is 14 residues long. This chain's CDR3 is CASTRTSSYNEQFF. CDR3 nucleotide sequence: TGTGCCAGCACTCGGACAAGCTCCTACAATGAGCAGTTCTTC.

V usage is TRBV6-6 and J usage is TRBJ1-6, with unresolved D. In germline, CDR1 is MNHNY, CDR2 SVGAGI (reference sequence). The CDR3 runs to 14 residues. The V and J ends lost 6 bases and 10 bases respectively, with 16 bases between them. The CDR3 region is CASRPVPLDSPLHF. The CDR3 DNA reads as TGTGCCAGCAGACCCGTTCCCCTCGACTCACCCCTCCACTTT.

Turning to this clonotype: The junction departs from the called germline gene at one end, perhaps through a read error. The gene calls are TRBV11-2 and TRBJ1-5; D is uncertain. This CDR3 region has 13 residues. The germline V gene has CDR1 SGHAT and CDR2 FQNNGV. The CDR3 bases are TGTGCCAGCAGCTTAAGTAGCGATCAGCCCCAGCATTTT. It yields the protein CASSLSSDQPQHF. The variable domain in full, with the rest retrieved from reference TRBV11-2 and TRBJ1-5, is EAGVAQSPRYKIIEKRQSVAFWCNPISGHATLYWYQQILGQGPKLLIQFQNNGVVDDSQLPKDRFSAERLKGVDSTLKIQPAKLEDSAVYLCASSLSSDQPQHFGDGTRLSIL.